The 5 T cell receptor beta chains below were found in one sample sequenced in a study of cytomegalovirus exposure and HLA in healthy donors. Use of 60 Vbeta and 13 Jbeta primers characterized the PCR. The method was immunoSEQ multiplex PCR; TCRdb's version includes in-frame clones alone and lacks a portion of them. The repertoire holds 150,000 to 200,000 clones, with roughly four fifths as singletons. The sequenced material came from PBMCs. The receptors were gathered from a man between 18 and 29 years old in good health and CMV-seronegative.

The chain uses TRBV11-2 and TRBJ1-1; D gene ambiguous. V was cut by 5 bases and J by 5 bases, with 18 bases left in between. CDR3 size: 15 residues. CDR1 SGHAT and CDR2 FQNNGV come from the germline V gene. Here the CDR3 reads CASSPQDGVGTEAFF. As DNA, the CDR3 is TGTGCCAGCAGCCCCCAGGACGGGGTGGGGACTGAAGCTTTCTTT.

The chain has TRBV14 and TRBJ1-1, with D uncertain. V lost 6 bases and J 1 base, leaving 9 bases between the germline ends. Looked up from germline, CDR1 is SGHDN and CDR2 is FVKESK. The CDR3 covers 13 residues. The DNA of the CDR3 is TGTGCCAGCAGACCACACGCGAACACTGAAGCTTTCTTT. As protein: CASRPHANTEAFF.

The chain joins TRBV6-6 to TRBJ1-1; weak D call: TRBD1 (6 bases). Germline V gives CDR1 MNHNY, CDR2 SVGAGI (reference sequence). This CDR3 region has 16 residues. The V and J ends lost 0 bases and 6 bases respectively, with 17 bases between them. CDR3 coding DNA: TGTGCCAGCAGTTACTCGATTGGGGGGGCAGGGGCTGAAGCTTTCTTT. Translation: CASSYSIGGAGAEAFF.

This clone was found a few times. This chain's CDR3 is CASSIQGIAEAFF. The CDR3 region has the DNA TGCGCCAGCAGCATCCAGGGTATCGCTGAAGCTTTCTTT. The chain links TRBV5-1 to TRBJ1-1, with D possibly matching TRBD1 (5 bases). V shed 4 bases and J shed 6 bases, with 13 bases lying between them. Germline CDR1 reads SGHRS; CDR2 reads YFSETQ. The CDR3 has 13 residues.

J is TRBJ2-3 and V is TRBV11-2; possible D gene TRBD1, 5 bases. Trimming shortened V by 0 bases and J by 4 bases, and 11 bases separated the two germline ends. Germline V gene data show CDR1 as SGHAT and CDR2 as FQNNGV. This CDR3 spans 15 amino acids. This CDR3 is CASSLDGRDSDTQYF. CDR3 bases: TGTGCCAGCAGCTTAGACGGCAGGGATTCAGATACGCAGTATTTT.